This T cell receptor beta chain was retrieved from a study of prognosis after radiotherapy for stage I lung cancer. Study-wide background: Squamous cell carcinoma tumors occurred in about 7 patients, adenocarcinoma in 11 to 13.

CDR1 is LGHNA and CDR2 is YSLEER in the germline V gene. CDR3 length: 18 amino acids. The trim removed 0 bases at V and 1 base at J, leaving 5 bases unmatched. In its sample, this clonotype ranks as medium-sized (0.01 to 0.1%). The authors amplified TCR beta CDR3 from genomic DNA using two-round multiplex PCR. Primers specific to each TRBV and TRBJ gene were used in first-round PCR. TCRdb re-called the multiplex PCR reads with MiXCR, one entry per CDR3 protein. The table lists roughly 14,000 distinct CDR3 sequences, around 56% of them singletons, with 20% to 30% in the top ten. V gene TRBV4-3 combines with J gene TRBJ2-2; 10 nucleotides agree with TRBD2. The specimen comprised PBMCs, sampled before or after stereotactic body radiation therapy (not recorded which). The clonotype comes from a donor at least 50 years old with non-small cell lung cancer. The chain's CDR3 is CASSQEASGSWNTGELFF. The CDR3 DNA reads as TGCGCCAGCAGCCAAGAGGCTAGCGGGAGTTGGAACACCGGGGAGCTGTTTTTT.